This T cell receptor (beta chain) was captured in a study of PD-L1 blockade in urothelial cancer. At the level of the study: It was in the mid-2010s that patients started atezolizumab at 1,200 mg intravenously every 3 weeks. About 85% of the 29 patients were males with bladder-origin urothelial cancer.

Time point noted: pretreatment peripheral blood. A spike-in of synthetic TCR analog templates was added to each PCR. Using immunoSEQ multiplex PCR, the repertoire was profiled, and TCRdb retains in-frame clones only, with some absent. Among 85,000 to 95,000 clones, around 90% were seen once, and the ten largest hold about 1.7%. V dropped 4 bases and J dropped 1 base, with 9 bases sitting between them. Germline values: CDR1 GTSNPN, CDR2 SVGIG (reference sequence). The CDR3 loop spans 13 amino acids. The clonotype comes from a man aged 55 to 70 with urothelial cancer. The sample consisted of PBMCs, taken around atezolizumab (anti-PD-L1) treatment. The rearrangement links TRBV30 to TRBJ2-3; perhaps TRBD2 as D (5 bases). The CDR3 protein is CAWNVGGTDTQYF. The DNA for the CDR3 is TGTGCCTGGAACGTGGGAGGCACAGATACGCAGTATTTT.